This is a list of T cell receptor beta chains from one sample in a study. Each CDR3 protein is one row after TCRdb ran MiXCR on the RT-PCR reads. This sample yields about 680,000 distinct CDR3 sequences, of which around 14% are seen a single time; roughly 4% belongs to the top ten. The sequenced sample was memory CD4+ T cells from blood. The origin of the receptors is a female donor in good health, serving as a healthy control. Both conserved end residues are part of each CDR3. Fields, in order: V gene, D gene, clone size, J gene, CDR3 protein, CDR3 DNA. A D gene is named only where the DNA matches it firmly. Not every row has a clone size; where given, it reads once, few, many or a size class.

TRBV29-1,-,-,TRBJ1-1,CSVEVADLNTEAFF,TGCAGCGTTGAAGTGGCGGATCTGAACACTGAAGCTTTCTTT
TRBV20-1,-,many,TRBJ2-2,CSARGGSNTGELFF,TGCAGTGCTAGAGGGGGGTCGAACACCGGGGAGCTGTTTTTT
TRBV12-3/TRBV12-4,-,few,TRBJ1-1,CASSSGTGRGSTEAFF,TGTGCCAGCAGTTCGGGGACCGGACGGGGGAGCACTGAAGCTTTCTTT
TRBV7-2,-,-,TRBJ2-6,CASSPRANFLTF,TGTGCCAGCAGCCCCAGGGCCAACTTCCTGACTTTC
TRBV10-2,-,-,TRBJ2-7,CASSDLGGDKYF,TGCGCCAGCAGTGATCTAGGAGGGGATAAGTACTTC
TRBV5-1,TRBD1,-,TRBJ2-7,CASSPTGAGVGNEQYF,TGCGCCAGCAGCCCGACAGGGGCCGGGGTTGGCAACGAGCAGTACTTC
TRBV20-1,TRBD2,few,TRBJ2-1,CSARTSNEQFF,TGCAGTGCTCGGACTAGCAATGAGCAGTTCTTC
TRBV12-3/TRBV12-4,-,few,TRBJ1-5,CASREGNQPQHF,TGTGCCAGCAGGGAGGGTAATCAGCCCCAGCATTTT
TRBV20-1,-,many,TRBJ1-5,CSARGGTQNQPQHF,TGCAGTGCTAGAGGCGGGACACAAAATCAGCCCCAGCATTTT
TRBV6-5,-,few,TRBJ1-4,CASSYSVGLGAEKLFF,TGTGCCAGCAGTTACTCCGTTGGGTTGGGCGCTGAAAAACTGTTTTTT
TRBV6-2/TRBV6-3,-,-,TRBJ1-2,CASSTGAPYTF,TGTGCCAGCAGTACGGGGGCTCCCTACACCTTC
TRBV24-1,-,-,TRBJ1-2,CATSDFTGSSGYTF,TGTGCCACCAGTGATTTTACGGGATCGAGTGGCTACACCTTC
TRBV20-1,-,few,TRBJ1-4,CSARGPGAKLFF,TGCAGTGCTAGAGGCCCGGGGGCTAAACTGTTTTTT
TRBV7-8,-,-,TRBJ1-2,CASSPGTLAYGYTF,TGTGCCAGCAGCCCCGGGACCTTAGCTTATGGCTACACCTTC
TRBV6-5,-,-,TRBJ2-7,CASRVKRATYEQYF,TGTGCCAGCAGAGTTAAGCGTGCAACCTACGAGCAGTACTTC
TRBV28,TRBD2,once,TRBJ2-7,CATTTRDRGRASSYEQYF,TGTGCCACCACTACAAGGGATCGCGGGAGGGCTAGCTCCTACGAGCAGTACTTC
TRBV20-1,-,few,TRBJ1-1,CSASPDPNTEAFF,TGCAGTGCTAGTCCGGATCCGAACACTGAAGCTTTCTTT
TRBV20-1,TRBD2,-,TRBJ2-3,CSARRAGGPADTQYF,TGCAGTGCTAGACGCGCGGGAGGGCCAGCAGATACGCAGTATTTT
TRBV20-1,TRBD2,many,TRBJ2-7,CSARRYTGGEQYF,TGCAGTGCTAGACGTTACACGGGAGGGGAGCAGTACTTC
TRBV20-1,-,few,TRBJ1-6,CSAREGSTYNSPLHF,TGCAGTGCTAGAGAAGGGTCAACATATAATTCACCCCTCCACTTT
TRBV4-3,TRBD1,many,TRBJ2-4,CASSQHLGTGQAKNIQYF,TGCGCCAGCAGCCAGCACCTTGGGACAGGACAAGCCAAAAACATTCAGTACTTC
TRBV20-1,-,-,TRBJ1-6,CSARTTDNSPLHF,TGCAGTGCTAGGACAACCGATAATTCACCCCTCCACTTT
TRBV7-2,-,many,TRBJ1-6,CASSQGIDNSPLHF,TGTGCCAGCAGCCAGGGGATCGATAATTCACCCCTCCACTTT
TRBV20-1,-,few,TRBJ2-5,CSAIRAPTGETQYF,TGCAGTGCAATCCGGGCCCCAACCGGAGAGACCCAGTACTTC
TRBV7-8,-,-,TRBJ2-5,CASSLVVSSGVETQYF,TGTGCCAGCAGCTTAGTGGTATCATCGGGTGTGGAGACCCAGTACTTC
TRBV5-1,TRBD2,many,TRBJ2-1,CASSLLTSGDNEQFF,TGCGCCAGCAGCTTGTTGACTAGCGGGGACAATGAGCAGTTCTTC
TRBV7-2,TRBD2,many,TRBJ2-3,CASSTRLAGNTDTQYF,TGTGCCAGCAGCACCCGACTAGCGGGGAACACAGATACGCAGTATTTT
TRBV7-2,-,few,TRBJ2-1,CASSLELVGADEQFF,TGTGCCAGCAGCTTAGAACTTGTGGGGGCCGATGAGCAGTTCTTC
TRBV7-9,-,-,TRBJ2-1,CASSPFTRDSERF,TGTGCCAGCAGCCCCTTTACTCGGGACTCGGAGAGATTC
TRBV5-1,TRBD2,-,TRBJ2-1,CASSGSGSFDEQFF,TGCGCCAGCAGCGGAAGCGGGAGTTTCGATGAGCAGTTCTTC
TRBV7-2,TRBD1,-,TRBJ2-7,CASSFLGTGRPYEQYF,TGTGCCAGCAGCTTCCTCGGGACAGGGAGGCCCTACGAGCAGTACTTC
TRBV4-3,-,many,TRBJ2-7,CASSRTGLAYEQYF,TGCGCCAGCAGCCGAACAGGGTTGGCCTACGAGCAGTACTTC
TRBV7-6,-,few,TRBJ1-5,CASSLGGTQNQPQHF,TGTGCCAGCAGCTTAGGGGGGACACAAAATCAGCCCCAGCATTTT
TRBV27,TRBD2,-,TRBJ2-7,CASSLEYLSSGDYEQYF,TGTGCCAGCAGTTTAGAGTATCTGTCAAGCGGGGACTACGAGCAGTACTTC
TRBV20-1,TRBD2,medium-sized,TRBJ2-1,CSAGISGRHWSHEQFF,TGCAGTGCTGGGATTAGCGGGAGACATTGGTCCCATGAGCAGTTCTTC
TRBV9,TRBD1,-,TRBJ2-3,CASSLTGQASTDTQYF,TGTGCCAGCAGCCTGACGGGACAGGCTAGCACAGATACGCAGTATTTT
TRBV7-2,TRBD2,few,TRBJ2-7,CASTTSGRHEQYF,TGTGCCAGCACGACTAGCGGGAGGCACGAGCAGTACTTC
TRBV20-1,TRBD2,few,TRBJ2-5,CSARRVRGSGRVETQYF,TGCAGTGCTAGAAGGGTGAGGGGTAGCGGGAGAGTAGAGACCCAGTACTTC
TRBV2,TRBD1,few,TRBJ2-7,CASSEWTGKRSQYF,TGTGCCAGCAGTGAGTGGACAGGGAAGAGGAGCCAGTACTTC
TRBV24-1,TRBD1,-,TRBJ2-5,CATSDGQGIQTQYF,TGTGCCACCAGTGATGGACAGGGGATCCAGACCCAGTACTTC
TRBV7-3,-,-,TRBJ1-1,CASRHREGEAFF,TGTGCCAGTCGCCATAGGGAAGGTGAAGCTTTCTTT
TRBV6-5,-,-,TRBJ1-2,CASSYAGGRGQGYTF,TGTGCCAGCAGTTACGCCGGCGGCCGGGGCCAGGGCTACACCTTC
TRBV20-1,TRBD2,-,TRBJ2-3,CSAKRLAGGSDTQYF,TGCAGTGCTAAGAGACTAGCGGGAGGTTCAGATACGCAGTATTTT
TRBV29-1,-,many,TRBJ2-5,CSAGEGETQYF,TGCAGCGCGGGTGAGGGCGAGACCCAGTACTTC
TRBV5-6,-,few,TRBJ1-2,CASSLPVDYGYTF,TGTGCCAGCAGCTTGCCGGTAGACTATGGCTACACCTTC
TRBV10-3,-,many,TRBJ2-4,CAISAGGIGNIQYF,TGTGCCATCTCCGCCGGGGGCATCGGAAACATTCAGTACTTC
TRBV4-2,TRBD2,many,TRBJ2-5,CASSRDGLAGRETQYF,TGTGCCAGCAGTCGAGACGGACTAGCGGGAAGAGAGACCCAGTACTTC
TRBV7-2,-,-,TRBJ2-3,CASSLVPGTDTQYF,TGTGCCAGCAGCTTAGTTCCGGGCACAGATACGCAGTATTTT
TRBV2,-,few,TRBJ2-7,CASSEAVPRYEQYF,TGTGCCAGCAGTGAAGCTGTGCCACGCTACGAGCAGTACTTC
TRBV19,-,-,TRBJ1-1,CASSHGGGRNMNTEAFF,TGTGCCAGTAGCCACGGGGGCGGACGAAACATGAACACTGAAGCTTTCTTT
TRBV6-5,TRBD2,few,TRBJ2-2,CASSIGLAGDTNTGELFF,TGTGCCAGCAGTATCGGACTAGCGGGTGATACGAACACCGGGGAGCTGTTTTTT
TRBV27,-,few,TRBJ2-7,CASSTLKGSSYEQYF,TGTGCCAGCAGCACCCTTAAAGGGAGCTCCTACGAGCAGTACTTC
TRBV20-1,-,few,TRBJ2-1,CSARMRGSYNEQFF,TGCAGTGCTAGAATGAGGGGGTCCTACAATGAGCAGTTCTTC
TRBV5-4,TRBD2,few,TRBJ2-7,CASSRSGIPYEQYF,TGTGCCAGCAGCCGGAGCGGGATCCCCTACGAGCAGTACTTC
TRBV27,TRBD1,few,TRBJ2-5,CASSSIPGQTIPETQYF,TGTGCCAGCAGTTCGATCCCGGGACAGACGATTCCGGAGACCCAGTACTTC